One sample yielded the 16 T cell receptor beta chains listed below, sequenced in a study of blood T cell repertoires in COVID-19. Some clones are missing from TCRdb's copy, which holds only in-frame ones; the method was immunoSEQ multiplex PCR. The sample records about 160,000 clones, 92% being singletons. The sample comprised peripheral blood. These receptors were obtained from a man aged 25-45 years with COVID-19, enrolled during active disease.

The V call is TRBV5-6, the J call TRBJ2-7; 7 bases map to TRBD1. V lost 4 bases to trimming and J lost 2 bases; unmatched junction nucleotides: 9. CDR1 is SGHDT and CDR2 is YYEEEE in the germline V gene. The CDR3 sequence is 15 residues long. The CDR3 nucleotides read TGTGCCAGCAGCGCAACAGGGGCAGGGGCCTACGAGCAGTACTTC. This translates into CASSATGAGAYEQYF.

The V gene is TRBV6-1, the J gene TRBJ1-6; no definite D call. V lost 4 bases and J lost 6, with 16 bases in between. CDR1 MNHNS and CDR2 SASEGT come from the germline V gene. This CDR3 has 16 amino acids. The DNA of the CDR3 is TGTGCCAGCAGTGTAGTTAGGGAGCGCCCTAATTCACCCCTCCACTTT. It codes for CASSVVRERPNSPLHF.

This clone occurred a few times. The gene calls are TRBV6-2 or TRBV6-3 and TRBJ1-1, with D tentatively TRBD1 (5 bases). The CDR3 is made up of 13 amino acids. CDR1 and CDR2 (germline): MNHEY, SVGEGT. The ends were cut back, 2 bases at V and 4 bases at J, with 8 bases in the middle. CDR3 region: CASSYMGGTEAFF. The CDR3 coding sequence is TGTGCCAGCAGTTACATGGGGGGCACTGAAGCTTTCTTT.

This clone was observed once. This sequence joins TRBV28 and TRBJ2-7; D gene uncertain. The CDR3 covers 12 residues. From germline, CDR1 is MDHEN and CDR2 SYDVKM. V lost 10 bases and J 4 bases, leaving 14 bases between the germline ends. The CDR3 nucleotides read TGTGCCACCACCCTTCCCGGGTACGAGCAGTACTTC. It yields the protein CATTLPGYEQYF.

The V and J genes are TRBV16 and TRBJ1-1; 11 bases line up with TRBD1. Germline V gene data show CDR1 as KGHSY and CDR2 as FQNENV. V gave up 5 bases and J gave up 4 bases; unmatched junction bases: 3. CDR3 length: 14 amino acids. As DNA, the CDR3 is TGTGCCAGCAGCTACGGGACAGGGGGCACTGAAGCTTTCTTT. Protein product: CASSYGTGGTEAFF.

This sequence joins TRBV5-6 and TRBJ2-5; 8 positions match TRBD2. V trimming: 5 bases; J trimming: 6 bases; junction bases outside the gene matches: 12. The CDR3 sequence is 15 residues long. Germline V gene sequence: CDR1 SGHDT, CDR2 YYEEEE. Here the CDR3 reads CASRAGANSIKTQYF. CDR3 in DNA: TGTGCCAGCAGAGCGGGGGCAAATTCAATAAAGACCCAGTACTTC.

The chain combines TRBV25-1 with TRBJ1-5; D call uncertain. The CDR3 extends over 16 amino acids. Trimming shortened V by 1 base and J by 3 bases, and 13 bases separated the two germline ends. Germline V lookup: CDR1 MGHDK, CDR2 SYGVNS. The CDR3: CASSEFSGSDNQPQHF. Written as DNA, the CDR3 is TGTGCCAGCAGTGAATTTTCGGGAAGCGACAATCAGCCCCAGCATTTT.

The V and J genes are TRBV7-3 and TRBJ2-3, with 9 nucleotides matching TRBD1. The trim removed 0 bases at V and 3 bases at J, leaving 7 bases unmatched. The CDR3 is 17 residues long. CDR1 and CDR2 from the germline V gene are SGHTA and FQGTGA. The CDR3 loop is CASSLTQTGTGTDTQYF. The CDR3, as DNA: TGTGCCAGCAGCTTAACCCAGACCGGGACAGGGACAGATACGCAGTATTTT.

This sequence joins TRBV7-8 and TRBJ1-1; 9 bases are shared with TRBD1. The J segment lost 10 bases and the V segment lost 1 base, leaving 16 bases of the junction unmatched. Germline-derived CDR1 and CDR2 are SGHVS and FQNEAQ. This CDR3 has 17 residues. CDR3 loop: CASSLVTLWTGDLRAFF. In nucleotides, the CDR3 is TGTGCCAGCAGCTTAGTTACCCTTTGGACAGGGGATTTACGAGCTTTCTTT. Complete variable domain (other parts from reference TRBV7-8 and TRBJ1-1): GAGVSQSPRYKVAKRGQDVALRCDPISGHVSLFWYQQALGQGPEFLTYFQNEAQLDKSGLPSDRFFAERPEGSVSTLKIQRTQQEDSAVYLCASSLVTLWTGDLRAFFGQGTRLTVV.

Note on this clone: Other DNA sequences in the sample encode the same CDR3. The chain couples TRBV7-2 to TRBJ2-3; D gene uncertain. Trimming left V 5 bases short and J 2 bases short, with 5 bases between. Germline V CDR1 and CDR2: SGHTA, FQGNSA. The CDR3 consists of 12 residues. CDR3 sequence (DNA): TGTGCCAGCAGCCTCTACACAGATACGCAGTATTTT. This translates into CASSLYTDTQYF.

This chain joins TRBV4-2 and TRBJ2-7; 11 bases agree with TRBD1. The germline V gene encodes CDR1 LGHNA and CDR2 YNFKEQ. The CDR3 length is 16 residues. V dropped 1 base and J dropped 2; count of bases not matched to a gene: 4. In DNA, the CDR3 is TGTGCCAGCAGCCAAGTTGGGACAGGGGGAACCTACGAGCAGTACTTC. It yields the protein CASSQVGTGGTYEQYF.

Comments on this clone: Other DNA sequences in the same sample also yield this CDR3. The CDR3 nucleotides are TGTGCCAGCAGCCTTAGACAGGGGGGTGGCTACACCTTC. Its translation is CASSLRQGGGYTF. The V gene is TRBV5-6, the J gene TRBJ1-2; the match to TRBD1 covers 9 bases. This CDR3 has 13 residues. Trimming took 4 bases from V and 7 from J; bases not matched to a gene: 5. CDR1 is SGHDT, CDR2 YYEEEE, per germline.

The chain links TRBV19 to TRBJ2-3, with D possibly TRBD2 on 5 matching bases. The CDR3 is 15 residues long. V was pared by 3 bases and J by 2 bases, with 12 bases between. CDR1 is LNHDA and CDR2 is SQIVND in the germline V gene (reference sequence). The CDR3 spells CASSMTPGYTDTQYF. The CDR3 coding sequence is TGTGCCAGTAGTATGACCCCGGGGTACACAGATACGCAGTATTTT.

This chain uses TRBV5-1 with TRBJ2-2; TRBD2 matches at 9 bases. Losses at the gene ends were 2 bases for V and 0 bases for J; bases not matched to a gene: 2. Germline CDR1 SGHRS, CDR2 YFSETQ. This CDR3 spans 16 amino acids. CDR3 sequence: CASSFSGGTNTGELFF. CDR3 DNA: TGCGCCAGCAGCTTCAGCGGGGGGACGAACACCGGGGAGCTGTTTTTT.

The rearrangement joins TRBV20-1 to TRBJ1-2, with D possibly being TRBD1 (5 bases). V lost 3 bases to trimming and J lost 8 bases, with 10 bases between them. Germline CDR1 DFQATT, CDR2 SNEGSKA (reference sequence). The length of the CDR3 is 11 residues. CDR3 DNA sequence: TGCAGTGCTAGTTGGGGCGCAGGCTACACCTTC. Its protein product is CSASWGAGYTF.

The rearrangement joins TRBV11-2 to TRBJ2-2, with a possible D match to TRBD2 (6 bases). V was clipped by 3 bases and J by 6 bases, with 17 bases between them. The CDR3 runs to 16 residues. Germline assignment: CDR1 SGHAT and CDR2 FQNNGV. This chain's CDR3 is CASSFRLMASAGELFF. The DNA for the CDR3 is TGTGCCAGCAGCTTTAGATTAATGGCTAGCGCCGGGGAGCTGTTTTTT.